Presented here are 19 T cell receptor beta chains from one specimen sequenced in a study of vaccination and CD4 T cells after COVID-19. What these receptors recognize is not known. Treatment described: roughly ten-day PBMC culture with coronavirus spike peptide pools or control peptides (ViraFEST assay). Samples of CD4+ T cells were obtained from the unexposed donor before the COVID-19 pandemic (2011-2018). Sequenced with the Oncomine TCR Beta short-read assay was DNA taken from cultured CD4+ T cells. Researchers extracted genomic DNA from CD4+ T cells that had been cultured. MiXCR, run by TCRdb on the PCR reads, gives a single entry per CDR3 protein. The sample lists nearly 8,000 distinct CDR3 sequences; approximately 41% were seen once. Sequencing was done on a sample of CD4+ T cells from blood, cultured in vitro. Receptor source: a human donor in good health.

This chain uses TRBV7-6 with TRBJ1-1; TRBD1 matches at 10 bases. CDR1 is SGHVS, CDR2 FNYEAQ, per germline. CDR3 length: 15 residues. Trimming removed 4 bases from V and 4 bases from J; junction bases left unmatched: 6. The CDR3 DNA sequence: TGTGCCAGCAGCTCCAGGACAGGGGGAAGCACTGAAGCTTTCTTT. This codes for CASSSRTGGSTEAFF. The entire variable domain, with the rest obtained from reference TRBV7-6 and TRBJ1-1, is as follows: GAGVSQSPRYKVTKRGQDVALRCDPISGHVSLYWYRQALGQGPEFLTYFNYEAQQDKSGLPNDRFSAERPEGSISTLTIQRTEQRDSAMYRCASSSRTGGSTEAFFGQGTRLTVV.

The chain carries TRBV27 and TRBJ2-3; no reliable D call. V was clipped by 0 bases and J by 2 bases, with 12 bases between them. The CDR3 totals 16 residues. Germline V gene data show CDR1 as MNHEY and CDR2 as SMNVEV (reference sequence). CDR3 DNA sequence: TGTGCCAGCAGTTTATCGTCTCCGAGGAACACAGATACGCAGTATTTT. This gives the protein CASSLSSPRNTDTQYF.

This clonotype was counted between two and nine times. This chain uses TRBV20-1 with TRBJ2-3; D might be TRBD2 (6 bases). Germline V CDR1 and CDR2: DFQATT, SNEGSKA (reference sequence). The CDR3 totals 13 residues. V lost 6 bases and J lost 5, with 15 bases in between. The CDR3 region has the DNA TGCAGTGCCGGACTAAACGCGTTAGATACGCAGTATTTT. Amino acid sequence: CSAGLNALDTQYF.

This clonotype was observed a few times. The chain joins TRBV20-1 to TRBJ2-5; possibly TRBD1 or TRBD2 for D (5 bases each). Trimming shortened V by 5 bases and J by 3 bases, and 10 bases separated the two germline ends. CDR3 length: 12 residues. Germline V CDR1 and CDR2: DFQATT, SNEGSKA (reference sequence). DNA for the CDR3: TGCAGTGCTCAAAGAGGGGAAGAGACCCAGTACTTC. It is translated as CSAQRGEETQYF.

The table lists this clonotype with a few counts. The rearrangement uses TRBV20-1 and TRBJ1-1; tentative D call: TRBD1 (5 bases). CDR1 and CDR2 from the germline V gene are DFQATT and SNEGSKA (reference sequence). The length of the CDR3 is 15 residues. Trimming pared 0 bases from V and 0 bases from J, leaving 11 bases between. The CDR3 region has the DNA TGCAGTGCTAGAGATTGGGGGGGGGTGAACACTGAAGCTTTCTTT. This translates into CSARDWGGVNTEAFF.

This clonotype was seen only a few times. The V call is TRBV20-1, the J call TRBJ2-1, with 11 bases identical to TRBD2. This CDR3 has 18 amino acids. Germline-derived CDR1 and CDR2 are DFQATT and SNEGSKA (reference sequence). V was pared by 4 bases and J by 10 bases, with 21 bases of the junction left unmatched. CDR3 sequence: CSAINSRGGTSGSQEQFF. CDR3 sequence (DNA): TGCAGTGCTATCAACTCCCGGGGGGGGACTAGCGGCTCCCAGGAGCAGTTCTTC.

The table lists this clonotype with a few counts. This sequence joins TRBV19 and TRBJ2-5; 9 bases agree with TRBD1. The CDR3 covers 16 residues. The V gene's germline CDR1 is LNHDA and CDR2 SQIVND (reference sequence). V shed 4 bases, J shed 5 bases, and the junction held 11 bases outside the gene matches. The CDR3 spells CASSRGTGTRSETQYF. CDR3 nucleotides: TGTGCCAGTAGTAGGGGGACAGGGACAAGGTCGGAGACCCAGTACTTC.

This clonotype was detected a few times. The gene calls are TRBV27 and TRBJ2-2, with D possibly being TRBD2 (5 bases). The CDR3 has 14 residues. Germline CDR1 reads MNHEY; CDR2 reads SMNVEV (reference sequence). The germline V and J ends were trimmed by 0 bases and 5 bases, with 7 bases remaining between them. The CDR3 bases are TGTGCCAGCAGTTTATCCCCGGGGACCGGGGAGCTGTTTTTT. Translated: CASSLSPGTGELFF.

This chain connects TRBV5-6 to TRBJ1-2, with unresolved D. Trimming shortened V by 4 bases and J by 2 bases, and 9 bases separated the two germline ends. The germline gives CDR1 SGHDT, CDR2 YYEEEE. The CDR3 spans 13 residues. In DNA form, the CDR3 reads TGTGCCAGCAGCATTAACGCGAACTATGGCTACACCTTC. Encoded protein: CASSINANYGYTF.

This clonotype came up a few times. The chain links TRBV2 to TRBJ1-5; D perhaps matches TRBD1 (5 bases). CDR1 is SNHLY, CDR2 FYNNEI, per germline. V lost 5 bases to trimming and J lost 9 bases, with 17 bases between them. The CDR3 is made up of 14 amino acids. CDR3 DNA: TGTGCCAGCAGTTGGGACTCCTCGGGTGGGCCCCAGCATTTT. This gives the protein CASSWDSSGGPQHF. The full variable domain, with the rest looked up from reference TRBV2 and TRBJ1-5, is EPEVTQTPSHQVTQMGQEVILRCVPISNHLYFYWYRQILGQKVEFLVSFYNNEISEKSEIFDDQFSVERPDGSNFTLKIRSTKLEDSAMYFCASSWDSSGGPQHFGDGTRLSIL.

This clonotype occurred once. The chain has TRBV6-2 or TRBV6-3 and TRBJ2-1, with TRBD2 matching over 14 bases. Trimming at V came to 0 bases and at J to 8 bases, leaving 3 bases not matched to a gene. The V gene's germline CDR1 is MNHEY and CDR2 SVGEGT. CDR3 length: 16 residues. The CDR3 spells CASSYSGTSGSDEQFF. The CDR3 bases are TGTGCCAGCAGTTACTCCGGGACTAGCGGGAGCGATGAGCAGTTCTTC.

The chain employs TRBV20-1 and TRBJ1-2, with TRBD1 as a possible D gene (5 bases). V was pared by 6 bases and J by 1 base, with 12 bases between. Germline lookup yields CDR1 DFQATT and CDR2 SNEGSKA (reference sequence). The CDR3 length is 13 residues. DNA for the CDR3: TGCAGTGCCCCCGGGGACGGTAACTATGGCTACACCTTC. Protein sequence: CSAPGDGNYGYTF.

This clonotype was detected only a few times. This chain's CDR3 is CSVDKGADQPQHF. CDR3 DNA sequence: TGCAGTGTAGATAAAGGAGCGGATCAGCCCCAGCATTTT. The J gene is TRBJ1-5, the V gene TRBV20-1, with D uncertain. The CDR3 sequence is 13 residues long. Per germline, CDR1 DFQATT and CDR2 SNEGSKA (reference sequence). The V end was cut by 7 bases, the J end by 5 bases, with 15 bases between.

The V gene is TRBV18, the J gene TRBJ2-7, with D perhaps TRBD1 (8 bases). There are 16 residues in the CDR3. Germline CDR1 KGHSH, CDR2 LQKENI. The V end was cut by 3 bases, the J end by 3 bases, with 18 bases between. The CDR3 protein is CASSPGGTGTLYEQYF. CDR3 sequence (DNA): TGTGCCAGCTCACCGGGGGGGACAGGTACTCTCTACGAGCAGTACTTC.

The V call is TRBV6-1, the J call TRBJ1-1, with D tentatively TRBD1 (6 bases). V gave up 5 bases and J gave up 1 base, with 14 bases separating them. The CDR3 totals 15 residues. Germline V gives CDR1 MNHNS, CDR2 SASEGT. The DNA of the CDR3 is TGTGCCAGCAGTCCTCTGGGGGCCCCGAACACTGAAGCTTTCTTT. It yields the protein CASSPLGAPNTEAFF.

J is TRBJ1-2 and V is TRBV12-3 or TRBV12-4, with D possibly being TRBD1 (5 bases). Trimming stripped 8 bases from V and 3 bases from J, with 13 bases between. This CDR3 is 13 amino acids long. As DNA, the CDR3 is TGTGCCAGCCTGGGGCCCGGGGACTATGGCTACACCTTC. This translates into CASLGPGDYGYTF.

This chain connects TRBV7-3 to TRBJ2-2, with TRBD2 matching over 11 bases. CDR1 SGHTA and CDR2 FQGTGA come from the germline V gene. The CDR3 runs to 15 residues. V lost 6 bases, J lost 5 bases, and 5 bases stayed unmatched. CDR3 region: CASSRLAGITGELFF. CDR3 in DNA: TGTGCCAGCAGTCGACTAGCGGGAATTACCGGGGAGCTGTTTTTT.

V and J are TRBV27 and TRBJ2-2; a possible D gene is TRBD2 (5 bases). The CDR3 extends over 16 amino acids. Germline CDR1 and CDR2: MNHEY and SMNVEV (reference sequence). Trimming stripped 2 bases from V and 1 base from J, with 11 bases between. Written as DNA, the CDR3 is TGTGCCAGCAGTTTACTAGCCCTTGAGAACACCGGGGAGCTGTTTTTT. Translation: CASSLLALENTGELFF.

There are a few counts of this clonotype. The DNA for the CDR3 is TGTGCCAGCAGCAAAGAACGGAGGGTCGGCTTCTCCTATAATTCACCCCTCCACTTT. It is translated as CASSKERRVGFSYNSPLHF. This chain connects TRBV21-1 to TRBJ1-6. TRBV21-1 is assigned pseudogene status. CDR3 length: 19 amino acids.